Below, 7 T cell receptor beta chains from the same sample are listed, as sequenced in a study of blood T cell repertoires in COVID-19. Sequencing was performed with immunoSEQ multiplex PCR; in TCRdb, only in-frame clones are kept and a portion is missing. The data contain 390,000 or so clones, over 80% of them singletons. Input material: PBMCs or T cells enriched from blood (not recorded which). These TCRs come from a woman aged 45-65 years who had recovered from COVID-19.

There are a few counts of this clone. The chain combines TRBV27 with TRBJ1-2; 10 bases align to TRBD1. This CDR3 region has 15 residues. Per the germline V gene, CDR1 is MNHEY and CDR2 is SMNVEV (reference sequence). Germline trimming cut 5 bases from V and 5 bases from J; bases unmatched to any gene: 8. CDR3 sequence reads: CASSHRTGGSYGYTF. The CDR3, as DNA: TGTGCCAGCAGTCACCGGACAGGGGGAAGTTATGGCTACACCTTC.

CDR3 sequence (DNA): TGTGCCTGGAGCAGTTCCGATACGCAGTATTTT. The encoded protein is CAWSSSDTQYF. This sequence joins TRBV30 and TRBJ2-3; D unclear. This CDR3 has 11 residues. Germline CDR1 reads GTSNPN; CDR2 reads SVGIG (reference sequence). V was clipped by 3 bases and J by 6 bases, with 7 bases between them.

V is TRBV7-2 and J is TRBJ1-3; a possible D gene is TRBD1 (6 bases). Deletions cut 1 base from V and 7 bases from J, with 14 bases between. CDR1 is SGHTA and CDR2 is FQGNSA in the germline V gene. This CDR3 has 15 residues. Here the CDR3 reads CASSLEWGGGNTIYF. The CDR3 DNA is TGTGCCAGCAGCTTAGAGTGGGGGGGCGGGAACACCATATATTTT.

This clone was counted between two and nine times. This chain connects TRBV11-2 to TRBJ1-2; maybe TRBD1 (6 bases). This CDR3 has 11 residues. CDR1 and CDR2 (germline): SGHAT, FQNNGV. Trimming shortened V by 10 bases and J by 7 bases, and 13 bases separated the two germline ends. Here the CDR3 reads CANHRVSGYTF. DNA for the CDR3: TGTGCCAACCACAGGGTTTCTGGCTACACCTTC.

This chain links TRBV2 with TRBJ1-5, with D maybe TRBD1 (6 bases). This CDR3 contains 14 residues. Germline values: CDR1 SNHLY, CDR2 FYNNEI. Trimming took off 8 bases at V and 0 bases at J, with 11 bases between the two ends. Here the CDR3 DNA reads TGTGCCAGCGGGGGACAATTTAGCAATCAGCCCCAGCATTTT. It translates to CASGGQFSNQPQHF.

The gene calls are TRBV5-4 and TRBJ1-1; D not resolved. The CDR3 extends over 13 amino acids. V was pared by 2 bases and J by 6 bases, with 11 bases between. Germline CDR1 and CDR2: SGHNT and YYREEE (reference sequence). The CDR3 DNA sequence: TGTGCCAGCAGCTTAGCCGGCGGGGCTGAAGCTTTCTTT. Protein product: CASSLAGGAEAFF.

The J gene is TRBJ2-3, the V gene TRBV7-3, with D perhaps TRBD2 (5 bases). Germline values: CDR1 SGHTA, CDR2 FQGTGA. V was trimmed by 3 bases and J by 0 bases, leaving 16 bases between them. CDR3 size: 17 residues. CDR3 loop: CASSFRGSEISTDTQYF. The CDR3 nucleotides read TGTGCCAGCAGCTTCCGAGGGAGTGAGATAAGCACAGATACGCAGTATTTT. The full variable domain, rest sourced from reference TRBV7-3 and TRBJ2-3, is GAGVSQTPSNKVTEKGKYVELRCDPISGHTALYWYRQSLGQGPEFLIYFQGTGAADDSGLPNDRFFAVRPEGSVSTLKIQRTERGDSAVYLCASSFRGSEISTDTQYFGPGTRLTVL.